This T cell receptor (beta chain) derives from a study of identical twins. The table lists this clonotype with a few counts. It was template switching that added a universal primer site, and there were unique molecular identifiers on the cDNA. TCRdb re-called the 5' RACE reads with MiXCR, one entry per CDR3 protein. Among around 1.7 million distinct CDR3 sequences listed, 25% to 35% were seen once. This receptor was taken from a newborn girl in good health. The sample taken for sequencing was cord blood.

This chain's CDR3 is CASSELEGFNSPLHF. CDR3 sequence (DNA): TGTGCCAGCAGTGAACTGGAGGGATTCAATTCACCCCTCCACTTT. The chain couples TRBV6-1 to TRBJ1-6; D gene ambiguous. The CDR3 sequence is 15 residues long. Germline assignment: CDR1 MNHNS and CDR2 SASEGT. Trimming took off 2 bases at V and 7 bases at J, with 12 bases between the two ends.